Detailed here is one T cell receptor (beta chain). Its antigen is unknown. V dropped 2 bases and J dropped 1; count of bases not matched to a gene: 4. Germline V gene lookup returns CDR1 SGHTA and CDR2 FQGNSA. The CDR3 is 15 residues long. Generated by immunoSEQ multiplex PCR, the TCRdb table keeps only in-frame clones and is missing some. Of over 200,000 clones listed, about three quarters were seen once; the top ten hold roughly 6.4%. These data are taken from a study of cytotoxic CD8 clonotypes in ibrutinib-treated CLL. Study summary: Among responders, roughly 24 were partial and 2 complete; after median roughly 70 months, approximately 15 stayed remitted and some 12 progressed. Overall study results and limits: Baseline clonality was higher than in age-matched healthy donors and moved in step with circulating CD8+ T-cell counts. Clonotypes that were public were uncommon, and they contracted or stayed stable on treatment.

The rearrangement uses TRBV7-2 and TRBJ2-7; 8 nucleotides line up with TRBD2. The sequence derives from a human donor with chronic lymphocytic leukemia. This material consisted of PBMCs, taken after 12 months of ibrutinib treatment. The DNA of the CDR3 is TGTGCCAGCAGCTTACGACTAGCGCCGTCCTACGAGCAGTACTTC. It translates to CASSLRLAPSYEQYF.